These T cell receptor beta chains were read from a single sample in a study of T cell repertoires in cytomegalovirus infection. No antigen is known for these receptors. TCRdb re-called the reads with MiXCR, one entry per CDR3 protein. The sample lists around 310,000 distinct CDR3 sequences; 25% to 30% were seen once. Sequencing was performed on cultured PBMCs, taken from culture after CMV antigen stimulation. These receptor sequences come from a human donor in good health (CMV status not recorded). Some clones in this sample may be carry-over from other donors' samples. CDR3s include the opening cysteine and the closing phenylalanine or tryptophan.

v_call cdr3_aa
TRBV10-1 CASSVGLDTEAFF
TRBV9 CASSAHSDTGELFF
TRBV7-6 CASSLGTGRTEAFF
TRBV6-1 CASSPAGSGQHF
TRBV7-8 CASSSDPTDTQYF
TRBV30 CAWKRGLYSNQPQHF
TRBV5-5 CASSSEIAISYEQYF
TRBV20-1 CSALRGASYNEQFF
TRBV19 CASSITGAYGYTF
TRBV19 CASSIGRDNTGELFF
TRBV15 CATSRQGAYNSPLHF
TRBV12-3/TRBV12-4 CASSKDRANTGELFF
TRBV6-6 CASRGGQGASNEKLFF
TRBV3-1 CASSRQGSRDEKLFF
TRBV6-1 CASSLSTGDNQPQHF
TRBV6-6 CASSYGAPRSSYNEQFF
TRBV7-6 CASTTSGGSSSGANVLTF
TRBV25-1 CASSASPGFGPNSYEQYF
TRBV2 CASRRDGATNEKLFF
TRBV15 CATSRDVGITGELFF
TRBV19 CASRQEDRGSGKLFF
TRBV6-2/TRBV6-3 CASRTQGAVVEQYF
TRBV11-2 CASSDSTGGRWETQYF
TRBV10-3 CAISESGAKNIQYF
TRBV5-5 CASTLDRQLDTGELFF
TRBV7-3 CASSLDFYNEQFF
TRBV12-3/TRBV12-4 CATLRTGTNTEAFF
TRBV6-5 CASSPGGESWLVSGSNEKLFF
TRBV5-1 CASSKNRGPMNTEAFF
TRBV7-7 CASSSQGSDTQYF
TRBV7-9 CASSPQTGILEKLFF
TRBV2 CATTGDSNQPQHF
TRBV7-2 CASSGQGNEKLFF
TRBV9 CASSVLAGGLDTQYF
TRBV6-6 CASTPRGGRGLYGYTF
TRBV4-2 CASSQEGLGQENYEQYF
TRBV27 CASSAGQDLYEQYF
TRBV6-5 CASSSSDSTDTQYF